One sample yielded the 11 T cell receptor beta chains listed below, sequenced in a study of T cells expressing NK-cell markers. TCRdb re-called the 5' RACE reads; every CDR3 protein appears as one record, without DNA. The repertoire shows about 430,000 distinct CDR3 sequences; the top ten hold 1.4%. The sample was blood T cells: a sorted CD56 or NKG2C T cell subset, CD4+ or CD8+ T cells, or bulk PBMC T cells (not recorded which). The receptors were gathered from a woman between 45 and 65 years old in good health.

CDR3: CSARDGDRGRWETQYF. The rearrangement joins TRBV20-1 to TRBJ2-5; TCRdb selects TRBD1, and the lack of DNA leaves this call unchecked. Germline V gene sequence: CDR1 DFQATT, CDR2 SNEGSKA (reference sequence). The CDR3 is made up of 16 amino acids.

The chain links TRBV5-5 to TRBJ2-2. Germline CDR1 SGHKS, CDR2 YYEKEE (reference sequence). The CDR3 has 14 amino acids. The CDR3 sequence is CASSLTYSAGELFF.

The chain recombines TRBV5-1 with TRBJ2-1; TCRdb reports TRBD1, a call that lacks DNA to check it against. CDR3 length equals 18 residues. Per germline, CDR1 SGHRS and CDR2 YFSETQ. The CDR3 sequence is CASTGTGLVLGSYNEQFF.

The rearrangement joins TRBV12-3 or TRBV12-4 to TRBJ1-2; TCRdb's D gene call, TRBD1, goes unchecked for lack of DNA. CDR3 length: 15 amino acids. The CDR3 sequence: CASSLSRGANYGYTF.

The genes are TRBV10-2 and TRBJ1-1; the TRBD1 assignment by TCRdb is unverifiable without DNA. The CDR3 has 13 residues. CDR1 WSHSY and CDR2 SAAADI come from the germline V gene. Here the CDR3 reads CASSVRGETEAFF.

V usage is TRBV4-2 and J usage is TRBJ2-1; the TRBD2 assignment by TCRdb is unverifiable without DNA. Germline CDR1 and CDR2: LGHNA and YNFKEQ. This CDR3 comprises 15 residues. CDR3 sequence: CASSPIAGGMNEQFF.

The rearrangement joins TRBV20-1 to TRBJ2-1; there is no DNA to check the TCRdb D call of TRBD2. CDR1 DFQATT and CDR2 SNEGSKA come from the germline V gene (reference sequence). The CDR3 covers 14 residues. CDR3 sequence: CSAARPPPYNEQFF.

The chain employs TRBV12-5 and TRBJ2-4. This CDR3 contains 15 residues. Germline V gene data show CDR1 as LGHNT and CDR2 as FRNRAP. The CDR3 spells CASGLGRLAKNIQYF.

This sequence joins TRBV4-1 and TRBJ2-7; the TRBD2 assignment by TCRdb is unverifiable without DNA. Germline V lookup: CDR1 MGHRA, CDR2 YSYEKL. The length of the CDR3 is 16 residues. CDR3 protein: CASSPLRGLTIYEQYF.

V gene TRBV9 combines with J gene TRBJ2-1. Germline V gene sequence: CDR1 SGDLS, CDR2 YYNGEE. The CDR3 is made up of 13 amino acids. CDR3 sequence reads: CASSPHFLDEQFF. Combining the CDR3 with reference TRBV9 and TRBJ2-1 gives the whole variable domain DSGVTQTPKHLITATGQRVTLRCSPRSGDLSVYWYQQSLDQGLQFLIQYYNGEERAKGNILERFSAQQFPDLHSELNLSSLELGDSALYFCASSPHFLDEQFFGPGTRLTVL.

The V and J genes are TRBV10-3 and TRBJ2-7; the TCRdb call, TRBD2, lacks DNA for checking. This CDR3 is 14 amino acids long. Germline CDR1 is ENHRY and CDR2 is SYGVKD. The chain's CDR3 is CATRPGLAGIEQYF.